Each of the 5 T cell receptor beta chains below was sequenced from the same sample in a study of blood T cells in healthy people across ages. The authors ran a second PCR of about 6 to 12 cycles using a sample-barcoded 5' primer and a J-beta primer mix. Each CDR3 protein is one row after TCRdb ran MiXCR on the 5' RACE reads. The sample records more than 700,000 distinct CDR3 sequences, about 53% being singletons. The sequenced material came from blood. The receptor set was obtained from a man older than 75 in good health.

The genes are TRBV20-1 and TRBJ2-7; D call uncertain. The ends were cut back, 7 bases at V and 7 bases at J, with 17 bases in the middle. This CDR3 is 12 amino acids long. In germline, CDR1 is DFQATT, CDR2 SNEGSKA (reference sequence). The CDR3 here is CSGSRLPNEQYF. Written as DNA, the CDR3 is TGCAGTGGTTCGCGACTTCCCAATGAGCAGTACTTC.

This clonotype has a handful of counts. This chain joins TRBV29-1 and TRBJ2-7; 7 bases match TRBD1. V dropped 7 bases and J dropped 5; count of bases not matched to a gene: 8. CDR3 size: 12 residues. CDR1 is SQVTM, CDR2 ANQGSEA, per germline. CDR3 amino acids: CSAGRGRNEQYF. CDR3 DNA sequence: TGCAGCGCCGGAAGGGGGCGCAACGAGCAGTACTTC.

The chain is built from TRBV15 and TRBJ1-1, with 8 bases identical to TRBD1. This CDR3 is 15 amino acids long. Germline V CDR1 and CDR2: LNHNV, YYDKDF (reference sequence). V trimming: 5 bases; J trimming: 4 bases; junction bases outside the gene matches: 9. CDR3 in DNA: TGTGCCACCAGCGTAAAACAGGGGGGCGGCACTGAAGCTTTCTTT. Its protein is CATSVKQGGGTEAFF.

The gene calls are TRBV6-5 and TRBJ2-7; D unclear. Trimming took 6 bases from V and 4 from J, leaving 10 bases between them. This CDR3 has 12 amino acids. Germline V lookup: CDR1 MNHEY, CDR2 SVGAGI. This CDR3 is CASSQGKYEQYF. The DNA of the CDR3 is TGTGCCAGCAGCCAAGGCAAGTACGAGCAGTACTTC.

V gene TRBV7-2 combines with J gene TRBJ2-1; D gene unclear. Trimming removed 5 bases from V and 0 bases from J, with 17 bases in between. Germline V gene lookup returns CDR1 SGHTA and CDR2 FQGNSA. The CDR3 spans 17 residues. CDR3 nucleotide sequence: TGTGCCAGCAGCCAACTAAAGACCGCTAGCTCCTACAATGAGCAGTTCTTC. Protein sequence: CASSQLKTASSYNEQFF.